Each of the 6 T cell receptor beta chains below was sequenced from the same sample in a study of cytomegalovirus exposure and HLA in healthy donors. Sequenced by immunoSEQ multiplex PCR; TCRdb stores in-frame clones only, minus some. Of around 180,000 clones in the sample, approximately 88% were seen once. The sequencing input was PBMCs. The receptors come from a man between 18 and 29 years old in good health and CMV-seropositive.

The rearrangement uses TRBV5-6 and TRBJ2-1; 9 bases are a match to TRBD1. CDR3 length equals 13 residues. Losses at the gene ends were 6 bases for V and 5 bases for J; bases not matched to a gene: 3. The germline gives CDR1 SGHDT, CDR2 YYEEEE. In DNA, the CDR3 is TGTGCCAGCAAGACAGGGGGGGACAATGAGCAGTTCTTC. As protein: CASKTGGDNEQFF.

This sequence joins TRBV6-5 and TRBJ2-2; TRBD2 aligns across 13 bases. The CDR3 spans 15 residues. Trimming removed 5 bases from V and 7 bases from J; junction bases left unmatched: 4. The germline V gene encodes CDR1 MNHEY and CDR2 SVGAGI. CDR3 sequence reads: CASSLLAGGDGELFF. The CDR3 region has the DNA TGTGCCAGCAGTCTACTAGCGGGGGGGGACGGGGAGCTGTTTTTT.

The gene calls are TRBV6-5 and TRBJ2-1, with 10 nucleotides matching TRBD2. CDR1 MNHEY and CDR2 SVGAGI come from the germline V gene. The V gene end was trimmed by 4 bases and the J gene end by 6 bases; junction bases not matched to a gene: 6. The CDR3 contains 15 residues. The CDR3 is CASSLVAGGGNEQFF. The CDR3 bases are TGTGCCAGCAGTTTGGTAGCGGGAGGAGGCAATGAGCAGTTCTTC.

This chain uses TRBV5-4 with TRBJ2-5; TRBD1 aligns across 8 bases. This CDR3 contains 16 residues. Germline V gene lookup returns CDR1 SGHNT and CDR2 YYREEE (reference sequence). Unmatched junction bases numbered 15, after V lost 4 bases and J lost 7 bases. The CDR3 region has the DNA TGTGCCAGCAGCCCAAAAAGGACAGGGTCCCAGGGGACCCAGTACTTC. It codes for CASSPKRTGSQGTQYF. The entire variable domain, with the rest obtained from reference TRBV5-4 and TRBJ2-5, is as follows: ETGVTQSPTHLIKTRGQQVTLRCSSQSGHNTVSWYQQALGQGPQFIFQYYREEENGRGNFPPRFSGLQFPNYSSELNVNALELDDSALYLCASSPKRTGSQGTQYFGPGTRLLVL.

There are a few counts of this clone. The chain carries TRBV2 and TRBJ2-7, with TRBD2 matching 10 bases. The junction had 12 bases not matched to a gene; V was cut back by 8 bases and J by 5 bases. CDR1 is SNHLY, CDR2 FYNNEI, per germline. The CDR3 spans 15 residues. CDR3 region: CASAGLAGARHEQYF. The CDR3, as DNA: TGTGCCAGCGCTGGGCTAGCGGGAGCCCGCCACGAGCAGTACTTC.

The table lists this clone with a few counts. CDR3: CASSDGAGSSYNEQFF. CDR3 coding DNA: TGTGCCAGCAGTGACGGGGCGGGAAGCTCCTACAATGAGCAGTTCTTC. The chain has TRBV6-4 and TRBJ2-1; possible D gene TRBD2, 6 bases. CDR1 MRHNA and CDR2 SNTAGT come from the germline V gene. Deletions cut 2 bases from V and 0 bases from J, with 11 bases between. The CDR3 is made up of 16 amino acids.